Listed here are 2 T cell receptor beta chains from one sample, sequenced in a study of CD8 T cells in Susac syndrome. The RNA, about 0.5 to 1 ug, was put through reverse transcription using random hexamers. One entry per CDR3 protein results from TCRdb running MiXCR on the immunoSEQ multiplex PCR reads. In the table there are more than 150,000 distinct CDR3 sequences, 90% to 95% of which are singletons. Source material: CD8+ T cells from PBMCs. The receptor source for this set is a human donor with multiple sclerosis.

The chain employs TRBV15 and TRBJ2-3; D remains unclear. CDR3 size: 13 residues. The germline gives CDR1 LNHNV, CDR2 YYDKDF (reference sequence). V dropped 6 bases and J dropped 3 bases, with 10 bases sitting between them. As DNA, the CDR3 is TGTGCCACCAGGGAAAAGAGGACAGATACGCAGTATTTT. Residues: CATREKRTDTQYF.

V is TRBV9 and J is TRBJ2-7; weak D call: TRBD1 (6 bases). The germline CDR1 and CDR2 sequences are SGDLS and YYNGEE. V was cut by 0 bases and J by 2 bases, with 9 bases left in between. The CDR3 runs to 14 residues. This CDR3 reads CASSVGAGAYEQYF. The CDR3 coding sequence is TGTGCCAGCAGCGTAGGCGCAGGGGCCTACGAGCAGTACTTC. Full variable domain (missing parts from reference TRBV9 and TRBJ2-7): DSGVTQTPKHLITATGQRVTLRCSPRSGDLSVYWYQQSLDQGLQFLIQYYNGEERAKGNILERFSAQQFPDLHSELNLSSLELGDSALYFCASSVGAGAYEQYFGPGTRLTVT.